The 16 T cell receptor beta chains below come from one sample, sequenced in a study of T cell responses to AZD1222 COVID-19 vaccine. Assay used: immunoSEQ multiplex PCR; TCRdb lists only in-frame clones, some missing. The sample lists under 150,000 clones, about 87% occurring once. The sequencing used peripheral blood, collected on day 0 of AZD1222 vaccination. Receptors were obtained from an adult in good health.

This chain uses TRBV25-1 with TRBJ2-1, with D unresolved. CDR1 is MGHDK and CDR2 is SYGVNS in the germline V gene. The CDR3 totals 15 residues. The V end was cut by 0 bases, the J end by 5 bases, with 11 bases between. CDR3 in amino acids: CASSEYWTQNNEQFF. CDR3 sequence (DNA): TGTGCCAGCAGTGAATACTGGACGCAGAACAATGAGCAGTTCTTC.

V usage is TRBV5-4 and J usage is TRBJ2-5; D perhaps matches TRBD2 (6 bases). V shed 4 bases and J shed 5 bases, with 12 bases lying between them. Germline V gives CDR1 SGHNT, CDR2 YYREEE (reference sequence). This CDR3 region has 13 residues. The CDR3 loop reads CASSPAGWETQYF. The CDR3 DNA reads as TGTGCCAGCAGCCCGGCGGGGTGGGAGACCCAGTACTTC.

V usage is TRBV9 and J usage is TRBJ2-5, with TRBD2 matching 13 bases. Germline CDR1 reads SGDLS; CDR2 reads YYNGEE. J was trimmed by 7 bases and V by 4 bases; bases with no gene match: 7. The CDR3 sequence is 15 residues long. The CDR3 sequence is CASSPLAGGPRTQYF. Written as DNA, the CDR3 is TGTGCCAGCAGCCCACTAGCGGGGGGGCCAAGGACCCAGTACTTC.

The genes are TRBV2 and TRBJ1-4; tentative D call: TRBD1 (5 bases). Looked up from germline, CDR1 is SNHLY and CDR2 is FYNNEI. V was shortened by 4 bases and J by 1 base, with 10 bases between the two germline ends. There are 15 residues in the CDR3. This CDR3 reads CASSGPGGTNEKLFF. CDR3 bases: TGTGCCAGCAGTGGCCCGGGGGGAACTAATGAAAAACTGTTTTTT.

This clone was seen more than once but under ten times. The gene calls are TRBV5-6 and TRBJ1-5, with 8 bases matching TRBD1. The CDR3 loop spans 14 amino acids. CDR1 and CDR2 from the germline V gene are SGHDT and YYEEEE. The junction had 6 bases not matched to a gene; V was cut back by 3 bases and J by 7 bases. Here the CDR3 reads CASSYGQGRQPQHF. CDR3 DNA: TGTGCCAGCAGCTACGGACAGGGTAGACAGCCCCAGCATTTT.

J is TRBJ1-3 and V is TRBV19; D ambiguous. Trimming removed 5 bases at V and 0 bases at J, with 17 bases between. CDR3 length equals 17 residues. Germline V gives CDR1 LNHDA, CDR2 SQIVND (reference sequence). CDR3 sequence (DNA): TGTGCCAGTAGTCTCCCGGTCGGCGGGAGCTCTGGAAACACCATATATTTT. Amino acid sequence: CASSLPVGGSSGNTIYF.

The chain is built from TRBV11-2 and TRBJ2-1; 8 positions match TRBD2. This CDR3 has 17 amino acids. V was pared by 4 bases and J by 6 bases, with 14 bases of the junction left unmatched. Germline loops: CDR1 SGHAT, CDR2 FQNNGV. The CDR3 protein is CASSSGSGGVISNEQFF. CDR3 sequence (DNA): TGTGCCAGCAGCTCCGGGAGCGGGGGAGTAATCTCCAATGAGCAGTTCTTC.

The chain is built from TRBV3-1 (or the pseudogene TRBV3-2) and TRBJ1-1; unclear D gene. This CDR3 contains 12 residues. Trimming removed 4 bases from V and 11 bases from J, with 14 bases in between. From germline, CDR1 is LGHDT and CDR2 YNNKEL (reference sequence). This CDR3 reads CASSRSLNGAFF. The CDR3 DNA follows: TGTGCCAGCAGCCGCTCCCTCAACGGTGCTTTCTTT.

DNA for the CDR3: TGTGCCAGCAGTTACTCAGGGCAGGCCTCCTCTCAGCAGTACTTC. Its protein is CASSYSGQASSQQYF. This chain links TRBV6-5 with TRBJ2-7; no definite D call. V lost 0 bases, J lost 8 bases, and 17 bases lay in between. This CDR3 comprises 15 residues. Germline V gene data show CDR1 as MNHEY and CDR2 as SVGAGI.

The chain couples TRBV6-5 to TRBJ2-7; either TRBD1 or TRBD2 may supply D (5 bases each). The germline CDR1 and CDR2 sequences are MNHEY and SVGAGI. Trimming pared 2 bases from V and 2 bases from J, leaving 7 bases between. The CDR3 runs to 13 residues. The CDR3 bases are TGTGCCAGCAGTTACGGGGGTACCTACGAGCAGTACTTC. This sequence encodes CASSYGGTYEQYF.

This chain uses TRBV18 with TRBJ1-2, with D perhaps TRBD1 (5 bases). V was shortened by 4 bases and J by 3 bases, with 9 bases between the two germline ends. This CDR3 is built from 13 residues. Looked up from germline, CDR1 is KGHSH and CDR2 is LQKENI. The CDR3 sequence is CASSRDRDYGYTF. CDR3 DNA: TGTGCCAGCTCACGAGACAGAGACTATGGCTACACCTTC.

This clone came up once. The J gene is TRBJ1-1, the V gene TRBV3-1 (or the pseudogene TRBV3-2); D gene uncertain. The CDR3 length is 14 residues. V dropped 4 bases and J dropped 0 bases, with 9 bases sitting between them. The germline V gene has CDR1 LGHDT and CDR2 YNNKEL (reference sequence). CDR3 bases: TGTGCCAGCAGCCGCGGATCCATGAACACTGAAGCTTTCTTT. Translated, it gives CASSRGSMNTEAFF.

V and J are TRBV9 and TRBJ1-2; D perhaps matches TRBD1 (5 bases). The CDR3 has 14 residues. Germline V gene data show CDR1 as SGDLS and CDR2 as YYNGEE. Between the trimmed V and J ends, which lost 4 bases and 5 bases, there was a span of 15 bases. CDR3 bases: TGTGCCAGCAGCACTTTATCGGGGCAATATGGCTACACCTTC. It translates to CASSTLSGQYGYTF.

V usage is TRBV28 and J usage is TRBJ1-2; no reliable D call. V dropped 0 bases and J dropped 7 bases, with 15 bases sitting between them. The CDR3 is 15 amino acids. Germline lookup yields CDR1 MDHEN and CDR2 SYDVKM. CDR3: CASSLWSGARGGYTF. The CDR3 coding sequence is TGTGCCAGCAGTTTATGGTCGGGCGCCCGGGGTGGCTACACCTTC.

This chain links TRBV28 with TRBJ1-5; D gene ambiguous. CDR1 MDHEN and CDR2 SYDVKM come from the germline V gene. V lost 6 bases and J 11 bases, leaving 17 bases between the germline ends. This CDR3 has 13 residues. CDR3 sequence reads: CASRQLAVGTQHF. DNA for the CDR3: TGTGCCAGCAGGCAGTTGGCAGTCGGTACCCAGCATTTT.

The chain joins TRBV11-2 to TRBJ2-7, with a possible D match to TRBD2 (5 bases). The V end lost 5 bases, the J end lost 2 bases, and 22 bases lay between the germline ends. CDR3 size: 17 residues. From germline, CDR1 is SGHAT and CDR2 FQNNGV. The DNA of the CDR3 is TGTGCCAGCAGCCCCGCGCCCGGACTCCTAAGCCCCTACGAGCAGTACTTC. This sequence encodes CASSPAPGLLSPYEQYF.